This T cell receptor (beta chain) was documented in a study of shared clonotypes between healthy human individuals. J lost 5 bases, V lost 9 bases, and 18 bases had no gene match. The CDR3 runs 19 residues. Germline V gene sequence: CDR1 WNHNN, CDR2 SYGVQD (reference sequence). Points on this clone: Antigen specificity is unknown.

Study outcomes and limitations: Though the depth was large, rarefaction showed that sorted-subset sequencing was incomplete. Across four donors, naive CD4 shared roughly 5%, naive CD8 approximately 3.5%, memory CD4 2.3%, memory CD8 over 0.3%. The authors sampled blood alone, and tissue repertoires likely differ.

Using immunoSEQ multiplex PCR, the repertoire was profiled, and TCRdb retains in-frame clones only, with some absent. The sample lists some 740,000 clones, more than 85% occurring once. CD45RO-negative, CCR7-selected cells formed the naive CD8 fraction, which excluded terminally differentiated effector memory CD45RA+ cells. All the donors were Caucasian adults who lived in Nashville, Tennessee. This TCR was sampled from a young man in good health. This rearrangement joins TRBV10-1 to TRBJ2-2, with TRBD2 matching 13 bases. Specimen: naive CD8+ T cells sorted from blood. CDR3 nucleotides: TGCGCCAGGACGGACCGTGTATCGACTAGCGGGAGGAATACCGGGGAGCTGTTTTTT. This sequence encodes CARTDRVSTSGRNTGELFF.